The clone carrying this TCR beta chain was found a few times. Its antigen is undetermined. These data are taken from a study of CD8 T cells in ankylosing spondylitis. General observations from the study: In synovial fluid and blood from reactive arthritis, some motif variants were previously reported. The study looked at matched synovial fluid samples from ankylosing spondylitis patients. Disease-linked clones were reported to be significantly enriched there. For ankylosing spondylitis blood, a TCR beta motif of 7 or 8 highly homologous variants appeared characteristic.

Germline CDR1 LGHNA, CDR2 YNFKEQ. V was clipped by 1 base and J by 4 bases; unmatched bases: 9. CDR3 size: 18 residues. Quantitative 5'-RACE with molecular barcodes produced the TCR beta libraries. One entry per CDR3 protein results from TCRdb running MiXCR on the 5' RACE reads. Altogether under 250,000 distinct CDR3 sequences are present, roughly a third being singletons, with the ten largest covering approximately 4.6%. The V call is TRBV4-2, the J call TRBJ2-1, with 11 bases aligning to TRBD2. Input material: blood, either unsorted or a sorted T cell fraction (not recorded which). The clonotype originates from a male donor with ankylosing spondylitis or in good health (not recorded which). The CDR3 sequence is CASSQVRFLAGGYNEQFF. DNA for the CDR3: TGTGCCAGCAGCCAAGTTCGATTCCTAGCGGGGGGATACAATGAGCAGTTCTTC.